Listed below are T cell receptor beta chains from one sample, sequenced in a study of metastatic and nonmetastatic thyroid tumors. TCRdb re-clonotyped the PCR reads through MiXCR. The sample includes 15,000 to 20,000 clones, less than 35% of them seen just once. Sequencing was carried out using adjacent normal tissue. The receptor source for this set is a female donor with papillary thyroid cancer or a benign thyroid nodule (not recorded which). Some clones in this sample may be carry-over from other donors' samples. The CDR3 runs from the conserved cysteine through the conserved F or W. The order of the fields is D gene, V gene, J gene, CDR3 protein. D genes are given only for firm matches.

>-|TRBV5-6|TRBJ2-7
CASSLGTLLSPYEQYF
>-|TRBV27|TRBJ2-7
CATKSWNPGGYEQYF
>TRBD2|TRBV11-2|TRBJ2-1
CASRERTSAYNEQFF
>-|TRBV5-1|TRBJ1-3
CASSQAGVSGNTIYF
>-|TRBV11-2|TRBJ2-7
CASSPISGTYEQYF
>TRBD1|TRBV6-2/TRBV6-3|TRBJ2-2
CASSPATTGTGVTGELFF
>-|TRBV5-1|TRBJ1-1
CASSLVGVGRGEAFF
>TRBD1|TRBV28|TRBJ2-4
CASSCEGAGCVQYF
>-|TRBV6-1|TRBJ1-6
CASSEEAGGRWYNSPLHF
>TRBD1|TRBV28|TRBJ1-6
CASSPSTGLGSYNSPLHF
>-|TRBV18|TRBJ2-1
CASTIGIIYNEQFF
>TRBD2|TRBV6-2/TRBV6-3|TRBJ2-1
CASSYSLREGPYNEQFF
>-|TRBV12-5|TRBJ2-1
CASGLAVTTDSFSYNEQFF
>TRBD2|TRBV11-2|TRBJ2-1
CASSLGSLAGGPNNEQFF
>TRBD1|TRBV24-1|TRBJ1-1
CATRQTGGATEAFF
>TRBD2|TRBV6-1|TRBJ2-7
CASWGGFEQYF
>TRBD1|TRBV19|TRBJ1-2
CASSIPGQGSPNYGYTF
>-|TRBV6-2/TRBV6-3|TRBJ1-5
CASSYLGQRGNNQPQHF
>-|TRBV11-1|TRBJ2-4
CASSLTSGHGNIQYF
>TRBD2|TRBV3-1|TRBJ2-1
CASSQDRTSGANEQFF
>-|TRBV2|TRBJ2-7
CASSGTSYEQYF
>TRBD2|TRBV30|TRBJ2-7
CAWSVRRLAGSEQYF
>TRBD1|TRBV11-2|TRBJ1-1
CASSLNARGAMARGEAFF
>TRBD2|TRBV20-1|TRBJ2-5
CSARLAGGLGWETQYF
>-|TRBV28|TRBJ1-2
CASGGDYGYTF
>-|TRBV6-2/TRBV6-3|TRBJ2-2
CASSYTVGELFF
>TRBD1|TRBV19|TRBJ1-5
CASVQTGGLSNQPQHF
>-|TRBV2|TRBJ1-5
CASLLLRGGNQPQHF